These T cell receptor beta chains were read from a single sample in a study of identical twins. TCRdb re-called the 5' RACE reads through MiXCR, storing one row per CDR3 protein. The table includes a few hundred thousand distinct CDR3 sequences, around 15% detected once. The same sample was also studied in work on yellow fever vaccine responses in identical twins.

Sequenced sample: CD4+ T cells sorted from blood. The source is a woman under 30 in good health. Both conserved end residues are part of each CDR3. The D gene is left open where the match is weak. Rows give clone size only sometimes, using once, few, many, or a class for an expanded clone.

V	D	size	length	J	CDR3	DNA
TRBV4-1	TRBD1	.	16	TRBJ1-2	CASSRQSRTGAYGYTF	TGCGCCAGCAGCCGCCAAAGCAGGACAGGGGCTTATGGCTACACCTTC
TRBV20-1	TRBD1	.	14	TRBJ1-5	CSARDASGGQPQHF	TGCAGTGCTAGAGACGCCTCAGGGGGCCAGCCCCAGCATTTT
TRBV7-2	.	few	13	TRBJ2-3	CASSPIGRDTQYF	TGTGCCAGCAGCCCAATAGGTCGGGATACGCAGTATTTT
TRBV20-1	TRBD2	few	16	TRBJ2-3	CSANPLAGGWGDTQYF	TGCAGTGCTAACCCATTAGCGGGGGGGTGGGGAGATACGCAGTATTTT
TRBV28	TRBD2	few	15	TRBJ2-2	CPSSSSGSSTGELFF	TGTCCCAGCAGTTCCAGCGGGAGTTCCACCGGGGAGCTGTTTTTT
TRBV7-3	.	.	15	TRBJ2-3	CASSPRGLRTDTQYF	TGTGCCAGCAGCCCCAGGGGACTGCGCACAGATACGCAGTATTTT
TRBV3-1	.	.	14	TRBJ2-1	CASSQTLGANEQFF	TGTGCCAGCAGCCAGACCCTAGGAGCCAATGAGCAGTTCTTC
TRBV5-6	TRBD1	many	14	TRBJ1-2	CASSLEAGGYGYTF	TGTGCCAGCAGCTTGGAAGCAGGGGGCTATGGCTACACCTTC
TRBV16	TRBD1	few	17	TRBJ2-7	CASSQYPGDRGVYEQYF	TGTGCCAGCAGCCAATACCCTGGGGACAGGGGGGTCTACGAGCAGTACTTC
TRBV20-1	TRBD2	many	13	TRBJ2-5	CSASLAGVETQYF	TGCAGTGCTAGTCTAGCGGGAGTGGAGACCCAGTACTTC
TRBV3-1	TRBD1	.	15	TRBJ1-1	CASSGTGLENTEAFF	TGTGCCAGCAGCGGGACAGGGCTAGAGAACACTGAAGCTTTCTTT
TRBV29-1	TRBD2	few	15	TRBJ2-3	CSVVAGLQSTDTQYF	TGCAGCGTTGTAGCGGGGCTTCAGTCCACAGATACGCAGTATTTT
TRBV20-1	.	few	13	TRBJ2-3	CSAQKGGGNTQYF	TGCAGTGCTCAGAAGGGGGGGGGCAATACGCAGTATTTT
TRBV28	TRBD2	.	15	TRBJ2-1	CASSQVAGLRNEQFF	TGTGCCAGCAGCCAGGTAGCGGGTTTACGCAATGAGCAGTTCTTC